This section outlines one TCR beta chain sequence together with its context. The CDR3 length is 15 residues. The junction had 13 bases not matched to a gene; V was cut back by 5 bases and J by 10 bases. CDR1 is MNHNS, CDR2 SASEGT, per germline. This record belongs to a study of metastatic and nonmetastatic thyroid tumors. With MiXCR, TCRdb reprocessed the PCR reads. The sample has almost 70,000 clones, about 14% seen once. Thyroid surgery took place with no prior treatment in any patient. The clonotype was recovered from a male donor with papillary thyroid cancer or a benign thyroid nodule (not recorded which). Some clones in this sample may be carry-over from other donors' samples. This chain joins TRBV6-1 and TRBJ2-1, with TRBD2 matching over 8 bases. Material: blood. CDR3 in DNA: TGTGCCAGCAGTTCGGGGGGGGCTGTACAATGGGAGCAGTTCTTC. Amino acids: CASSSGGAVQWEQFF.